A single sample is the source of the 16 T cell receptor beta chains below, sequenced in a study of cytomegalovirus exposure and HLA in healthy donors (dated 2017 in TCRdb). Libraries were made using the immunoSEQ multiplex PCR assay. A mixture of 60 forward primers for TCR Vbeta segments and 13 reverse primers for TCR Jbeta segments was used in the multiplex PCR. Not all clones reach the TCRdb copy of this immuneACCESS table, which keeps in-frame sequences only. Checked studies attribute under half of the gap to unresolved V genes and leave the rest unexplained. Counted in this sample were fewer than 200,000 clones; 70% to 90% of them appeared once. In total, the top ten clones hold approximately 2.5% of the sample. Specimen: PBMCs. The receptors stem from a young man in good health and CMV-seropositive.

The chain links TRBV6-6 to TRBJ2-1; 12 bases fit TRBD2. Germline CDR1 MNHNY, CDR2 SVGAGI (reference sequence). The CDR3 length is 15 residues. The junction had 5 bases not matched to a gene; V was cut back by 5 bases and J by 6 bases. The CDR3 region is CASSPGTSGRNEQFF. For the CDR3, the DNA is TGTGCCAGCAGTCCCGGGACTAGCGGGCGCAATGAGCAGTTCTTC.

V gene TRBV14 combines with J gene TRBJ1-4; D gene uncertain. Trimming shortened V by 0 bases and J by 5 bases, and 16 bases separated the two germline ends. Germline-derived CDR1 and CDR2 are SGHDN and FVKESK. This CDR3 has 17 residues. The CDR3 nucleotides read TGTGCCAGCAGCCAAGATCTTGGAACAGCCGTGAATGAAAAACTGTTTTTT. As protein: CASSQDLGTAVNEKLFF.

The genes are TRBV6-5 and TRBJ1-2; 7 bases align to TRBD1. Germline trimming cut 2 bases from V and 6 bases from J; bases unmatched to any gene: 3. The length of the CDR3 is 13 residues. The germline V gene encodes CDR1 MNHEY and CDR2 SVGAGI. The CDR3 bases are TGTGCCAGCAGTTACGGGACAGCTGATGGCTACACCTTC. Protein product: CASSYGTADGYTF.

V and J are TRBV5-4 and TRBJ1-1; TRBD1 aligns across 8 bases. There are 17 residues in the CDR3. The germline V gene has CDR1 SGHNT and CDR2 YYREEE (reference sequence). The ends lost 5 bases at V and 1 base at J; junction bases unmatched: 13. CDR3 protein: CASSMMAGGWRNTEAFF. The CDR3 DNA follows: TGTGCCAGCAGTATGATGGCAGGGGGCTGGAGGAACACTGAAGCTTTCTTT.

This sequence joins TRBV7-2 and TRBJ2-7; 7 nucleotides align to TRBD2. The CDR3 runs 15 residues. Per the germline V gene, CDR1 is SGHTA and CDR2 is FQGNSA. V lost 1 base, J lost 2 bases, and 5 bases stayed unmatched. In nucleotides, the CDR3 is TGTGCCAGCAGCTTAGGGACTAGTTCAACCTACGAGCAGTACTTC. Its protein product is CASSLGTSSTYEQYF. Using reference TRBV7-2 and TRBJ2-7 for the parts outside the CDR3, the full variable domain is GAGVSQSPSNKVTEKGKDVELRCDPISGHTALYWYRQSLGQGLEFLIYFQGNSAPDKSGLPSDRFSAERTGGSVSTLTIQRTQQEDSAVYLCASSLGTSSTYEQYFGPGTRLTVT.

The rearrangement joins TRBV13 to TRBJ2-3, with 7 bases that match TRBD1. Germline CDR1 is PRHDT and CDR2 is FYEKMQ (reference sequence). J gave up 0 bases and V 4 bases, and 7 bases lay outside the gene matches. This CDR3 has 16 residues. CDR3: CASSSRGTDSTDTQYF. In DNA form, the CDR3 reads TGTGCCAGCAGCTCCCGAGGGACAGATAGCACAGATACGCAGTATTTT.

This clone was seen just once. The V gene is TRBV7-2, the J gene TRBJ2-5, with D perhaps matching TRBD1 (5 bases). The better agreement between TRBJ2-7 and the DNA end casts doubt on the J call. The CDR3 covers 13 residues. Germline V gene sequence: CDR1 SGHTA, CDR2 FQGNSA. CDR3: CASSSQGPYEQYF. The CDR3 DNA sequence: TGTGCCAGCAGCTCTCAGGGTCCCTACGAGCAGTACTTC.

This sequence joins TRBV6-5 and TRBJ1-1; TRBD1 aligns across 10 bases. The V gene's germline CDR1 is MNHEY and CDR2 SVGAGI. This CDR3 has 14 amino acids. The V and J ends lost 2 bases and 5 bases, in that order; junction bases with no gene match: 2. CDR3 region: CASSYGTGATEAFF. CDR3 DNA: TGTGCCAGCAGTTACGGGACAGGGGCTACTGAAGCTTTCTTT.

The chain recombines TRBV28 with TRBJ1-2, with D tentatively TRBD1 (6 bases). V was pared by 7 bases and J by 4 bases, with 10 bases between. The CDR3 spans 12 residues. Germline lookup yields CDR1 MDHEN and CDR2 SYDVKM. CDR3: CASTQTGYGYTF. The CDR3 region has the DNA TGTGCCAGCACCCAGACAGGCTATGGCTACACCTTC.

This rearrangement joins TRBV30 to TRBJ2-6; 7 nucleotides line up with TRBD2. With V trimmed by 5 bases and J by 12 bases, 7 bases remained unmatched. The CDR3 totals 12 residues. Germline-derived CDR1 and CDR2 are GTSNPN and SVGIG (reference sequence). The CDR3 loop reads CAWGGPSGVLTF. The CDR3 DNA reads TGTGCCTGGGGAGGTCCTAGCGGCGTCCTGACTTTC.

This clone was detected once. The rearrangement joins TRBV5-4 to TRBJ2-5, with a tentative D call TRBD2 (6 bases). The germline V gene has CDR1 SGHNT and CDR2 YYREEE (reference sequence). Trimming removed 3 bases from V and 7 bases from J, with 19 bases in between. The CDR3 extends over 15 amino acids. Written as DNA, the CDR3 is TGTGCCAGCAGCTCCCCCGGTGGGGGGACCGGGACCCAGTACTTC. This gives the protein CASSSPGGGTGTQYF.

CDR3 residues: CASSSQVQETQYF. DNA of the CDR3: TGTGCCAGCAGCTCACAAGTCCAAGAGACCCAGTACTTC. The rearrangement joins TRBV9 to TRBJ2-5; no clear D. V dropped 4 bases and J dropped 1 base, with 8 bases sitting between them. CDR3 length: 13 amino acids. Germline CDR1 SGDLS, CDR2 YYNGEE.

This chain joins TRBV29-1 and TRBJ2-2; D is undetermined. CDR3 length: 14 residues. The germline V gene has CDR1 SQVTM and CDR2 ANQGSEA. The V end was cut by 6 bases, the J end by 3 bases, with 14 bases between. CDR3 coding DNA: TGCAGCGTAAAGATCAACCGGGACACCGGGGAGCTGTTTTTT. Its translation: CSVKINRDTGELFF.

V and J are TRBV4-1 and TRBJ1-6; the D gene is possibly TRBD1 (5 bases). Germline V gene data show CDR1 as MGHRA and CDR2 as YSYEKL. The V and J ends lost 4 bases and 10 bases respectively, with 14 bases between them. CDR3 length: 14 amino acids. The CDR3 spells CASSPQGKGSPLHF. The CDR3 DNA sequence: TGCGCCAGCAGCCCCCAGGGCAAGGGCTCACCCCTCCACTTT.

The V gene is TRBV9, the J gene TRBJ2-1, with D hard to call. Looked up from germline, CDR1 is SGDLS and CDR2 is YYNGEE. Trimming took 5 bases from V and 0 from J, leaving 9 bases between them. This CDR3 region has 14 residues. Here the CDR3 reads CASSVSSSYNEQFF. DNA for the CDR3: TGTGCCAGCAGTGTCTCGAGCTCCTACAATGAGCAGTTCTTC.

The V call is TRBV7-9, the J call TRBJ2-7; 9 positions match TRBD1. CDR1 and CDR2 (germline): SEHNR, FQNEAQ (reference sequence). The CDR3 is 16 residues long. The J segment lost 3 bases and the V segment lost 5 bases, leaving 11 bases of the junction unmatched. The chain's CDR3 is CASSGPPSGQGYEQYF. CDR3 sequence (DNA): TGTGCCAGCAGCGGACCCCCTTCGGGACAGGGCTACGAGCAGTACTTC.